This paragraph covers one TCR beta chain sequence. Only in-frame clones appear in the TCRdb table, and some are missing; sequencing was by immunoSEQ multiplex PCR. Seen here are some 150,000 clones, more than 85% observed once, and the top ten hold more than 3%. The entry originates in a study of control samples from healthy donors and cancer patients. CDR3 length equals 16 residues. V gave up 3 bases and J gave up 4 bases, with 17 bases separating them. Germline V lookup: CDR1 LGHDT, CDR2 YNNKEL (reference sequence). The TCR sequence derives from a man between 25 and 39 years old in good health. Sequenced material: blood. The rearrangement joins TRBV3-1 (or the pseudogene TRBV3-2) to TRBJ2-3, with D possibly TRBD1 on 7 matching bases. This CDR3 reads CASSHGGGTVADTQYF. CDR3 coding DNA: TGTGCCAGCAGCCATGGAGGGGGGACAGTCGCAGATACGCAGTATTTT.